The 16 T cell receptor beta chains in this list originate from one sample, sequenced in a study of T cells in Graves' hyperthyroidism and ophthalmopathy. Using RNA transcripts as the source, TCR beta CDR3 regions were amplified. HTBI primers drove first-round RT-PCR of the TCR CDR3. TCRdb re-called the multiplex PCR reads with MiXCR, one entry per CDR3 protein. Of about 100,000 distinct CDR3 sequences in the sample, about 16% were seen once. Sequenced material: blood. The receptor source for this set is a woman aged 45-65 years with Graves' hyperthyroidism.

At least ten counts were recorded for this clonotype. This chain uses TRBV28 with TRBJ2-5, with D uncertain. The germline gives CDR1 MDHEN, CDR2 SYDVKM. The CDR3 loop spans 12 amino acids. Trimming stripped 3 bases from V and 6 bases from J, with 8 bases between. The CDR3: CASSLGSKTQYF. The CDR3 DNA reads TGTGCCAGCAGTTTGGGGTCCAAGACCCAGTACTTC.

This clonotype was counted only a few times. The J gene is TRBJ2-3, the V gene TRBV20-1; the match to TRBD1 covers 9 bases. The CDR3 contains 16 residues. From germline, CDR1 is DFQATT and CDR2 SNEGSKA (reference sequence). J lost 5 bases, V lost 3 bases, and 12 bases had no gene match. The CDR3 DNA is TGCAGTGCTAGGGGGATACAGGGGGCGCATCTAGATACGCAGTATTTT. It codes for CSARGIQGAHLDTQYF.

Many counts were recorded for this clonotype. J is TRBJ1-1 and V is TRBV7-9; D ambiguous. Germline V gene lookup returns CDR1 SEHNR and CDR2 FQNEAQ (reference sequence). Between the trimmed V and J ends, which lost 2 bases and 1 base, there was a span of 5 bases. The length of the CDR3 is 13 residues. CDR3 DNA sequence: TGTGCCAGCAGCTTATTCGAGAACACTGAAGCTTTCTTT. It translates to CASSLFENTEAFF. Filled out from reference TRBV7-9 and TRBJ1-1, the complete variable domain reads DTGVSQNPRHKITKRGQNVTFRCDPISEHNRLYWYRQTLGQGPEFLTYFQNEAQLEKSRLLSDRFSAERPKGSFSTLEIQRTEQGDSAMYLCASSLFENTEAFFGQGTRLTVV.

This clonotype occurred many times. The V gene is TRBV14, the J gene TRBJ2-1, with a tentative D call TRBD2 (5 bases). CDR3 length equals 14 residues. Trimming removed 2 bases at V and 4 bases at J, with 9 bases between. Germline values: CDR1 SGHDN, CDR2 FVKESK. This chain's CDR3 is CASSQLGLYNEQFF. In DNA, the CDR3 is TGTGCCAGCAGCCAATTAGGACTTTACAATGAGCAGTTCTTC.

In its sample, this clonotype was seen many times. This chain connects TRBV12-3 or TRBV12-4 to TRBJ1-6, with D perhaps matching TRBD1 (5 bases). The germline V and J ends were trimmed by 5 bases and 7 bases, with 6 bases remaining between them. The CDR3 runs to 12 residues. The CDR3 DNA reads as TGTGCCAGCAGTCCAGGGAATTCACCCCTCCACTTT. Its translation is CASSPGNSPLHF.

This clonotype was found many times. The chain is built from TRBV6-1 and TRBJ2-7, with D possibly matching TRBD1 (5 bases). The germline gives CDR1 MNHNS, CDR2 SASEGT. The length of the CDR3 is 15 residues. V was cut by 7 bases and J by 5 bases, with 21 bases left in between. The CDR3 nucleotides are TGTGCCAGCATGGCCTCCGATTTCGGCAGGGACGAGCAGTACTTC. Translated: CASMASDFGRDEQYF.

The sample holds many counts of this clonotype. The CDR3 reads CASSDGVSGTSDTQYF. CDR3 nucleotide sequence: TGCGCCAGCAGCGATGGGGTTAGCGGGACCTCAGATACGCAGTATTTT. The V gene is TRBV5-1, the J gene TRBJ2-3, with TRBD2 identical over 8 bases. Germline lookup yields CDR1 SGHRS and CDR2 YFSETQ. Trimming removed 4 bases from V and 4 bases from J; junction bases left unmatched: 11. The CDR3 has 16 residues.

This clonotype was counted at least ten times. This chain joins TRBV28 and TRBJ2-5; TRBD1 aligns across 9 bases. The V segment lost 1 base and the J segment 0 bases; nucleotides outside the gene matches: 3. Germline V gives CDR1 MDHEN, CDR2 SYDVKM. The CDR3 totals 16 residues. CDR3 nucleotides: TGTGCCAGCAGTTTATCGACAGGGGGGTACCAAGAGACCCAGTACTTC. This translates into CASSLSTGGYQETQYF. Using reference TRBV28 and TRBJ2-5 for the parts outside the CDR3, the full variable domain is DVKVTQSSRYLVKRTGEKVFLECVQDMDHENMFWYRQDPGLGLRLIYFSYDVKMKEKGDIPEGYSVSREKKERFSLILESASTNQTSMYLCASSLSTGGYQETQYFGPGTRLLVL.

This clonotype was detected ten times or more. J is TRBJ2-1 and V is TRBV6-1; 10 bases are shared with TRBD2. V lost 5 bases to trimming and J lost 10 bases; unmatched junction nucleotides: 14. Germline V gene sequence: CDR1 MNHNS, CDR2 SASEGT. There are 16 residues in the CDR3. CDR3 residues: CASSNSPAGGRGEQFF. CDR3 nucleotides: TGTGCCAGCAGTAACTCCCCAGCGGGAGGGCGAGGGGAGCAGTTCTTC.

In this sample, this clonotype turned up many times. The chain employs TRBV5-6 and TRBJ2-1; 9 bases map to TRBD2. Trimming removed 4 bases from V and 3 bases from J; junction bases left unmatched: 11. CDR1 SGHDT and CDR2 YYEEEE come from the germline V gene. The CDR3 loop spans 17 amino acids. The CDR3 sequence is CASSVSGSRQSYNEQFF. For the CDR3, the DNA is TGTGCCAGCAGCGTTAGCGGGAGTCGCCAAAGCTACAATGAGCAGTTCTTC.

This clonotype occurred many times. This chain connects TRBV20-1 to TRBJ1-4, with D tentatively TRBD1 (5 bases). V was clipped by 1 base and J by 8 bases, with 11 bases between them. The CDR3 is made up of 13 amino acids. Germline V gene lookup returns CDR1 DFQATT and CDR2 SNEGSKA (reference sequence). CDR3 protein: CSARVPGWEKLFF. CDR3 nucleotides: TGCAGTGCTAGAGTGCCAGGGTGGGAAAAACTGTTTTTT.

This clonotype was seen ten or more times. The chain recombines TRBV20-1 with TRBJ1-5, with a weak D call TRBD1 (6 bases). Trimming removed 0 bases from V and 9 bases from J, with 18 bases in between. The CDR3 covers 15 residues. The V gene's germline CDR1 is DFQATT and CDR2 SNEGSKA (reference sequence). The CDR3 protein is CSARDVTGLSGPQHF. The DNA for the CDR3 is TGCAGTGCTAGAGATGTGACAGGTCTTAGTGGGCCCCAGCATTTT.

This clonotype has at least ten counts. The chain is built from TRBV20-1 and TRBJ1-2; 9 bases fit TRBD1. Trimming at V came to 7 bases and at J to 5 bases, leaving 5 bases not matched to a gene. The CDR3 runs 12 residues. CDR1 is DFQATT and CDR2 is SNEGSKA in the germline V gene (reference sequence). The CDR3 region has the DNA TGCAGTGTGGGGGACAGGGAGTATGGCTACACCTTC. Protein product: CSVGDREYGYTF.

This clonotype appeared a few times. A much more abundant neighbour one base away suggests this may be a read error. The conserved phenylalanine or tryptophan is not found at the CDR3 terminus, so this likely reflects a read error. The chain employs TRBV27 and TRBJ2-3, with 9 bases fitting TRBD2. There are 17 residues in the CDR3. V was pared by 6 bases and J by 2 bases, with 12 bases of the junction left unmatched. Germline-derived CDR1 and CDR2 are MNHEY and SMNVEV (reference sequence). The CDR3 region is CASRPIGAGGYTDTQYI. Here the CDR3 DNA reads TGTGCCAGCAGGCCGATCGGGGCGGGAGGGTACACAGATACGCAGTATATT.

The chain links TRBV4-1 to TRBJ2-5; D gene ambiguous. The CDR3 length is 15 residues. Germline CDR1 is MGHRA and CDR2 is YSYEKL. With 3 bases removed from V and 2 bases from J, the gap between germline ends came to 13 bases. The CDR3 DNA follows: TGCGCCAGCAGCCAGCCTTATGGTAGTCAAGAGACCCAGTACTTC. Translation gives CASSQPYGSQETQYF.

This clonotype came up many times. The rearrangement joins TRBV24-1 to TRBJ2-1; perhaps TRBD2 as D (5 bases). The CDR3 is 12 residues long. V lost 7 bases and J lost 4, with 7 bases in between. Germline CDR1 and CDR2: KGHDR and SFDVKD. The CDR3 nucleotides are TGTGCCACCAGCCGGACTTACAATGAGCAGTTCTTC. Translation gives CATSRTYNEQFF.